The rows below give T cell receptor beta chains drawn from one sample of a study of T cell responses to AZD1222 COVID-19 vaccine. The table came from immunoSEQ multiplex PCR; TCRdb's copy has only in-frame clones and leaves some out. The sample yields approximately 160,000 clones, about 87% seen once. The sequencing here drew on peripheral blood, taken on day 0 of AZD1222 vaccination. Source of these receptors: an adult in good health. Each CDR3 is given with its conserved first and last residue. A D gene is named only where the DNA matches it firmly. A row's size may be missing; if present it is once, few, many or a size class.

CDR3,DNA,V,length,size,D,J
CASRSSRGGTEAFF,TGTGCCAGCCGATCAAGCAGGGGAGGGACTGAAGCTTTCTTT,TRBV6-5,14,once,-,TRBJ1-1
CASSSPRWDKYNEQFF,TGTGCCAGTAGTTCTCCCCGGTGGGACAAGTACAATGAGCAGTTCTTC,TRBV19,16,-,-,TRBJ2-1
CASSLIEGSPLHF,TGTGCCAGCAGCTTAATTGAGGGTTCACCCCTCCACTTT,TRBV7-3,13,-,-,TRBJ1-6
CASSQDPASGRATRKEQYF,TGCGCCAGCAGCCAAGATCCGGCTAGCGGGAGGGCCACCCGTAAGGAGCAGTACTTC,TRBV4-1,19,-,TRBD2,TRBJ2-7
CASRNRERGGNTEAFF,TGCGCCAGCAGGAACAGGGAAAGGGGTGGAAACACTGAAGCTTTCTTT,TRBV5-1,16,-,-,TRBJ1-1
CASSPQLGTQYF,TGTGCCAGCAGTCCCCAGTTGGGTACGCAGTATTTT,TRBV27,12,-,-,TRBJ2-3
CASSVDPGTEAFF,TGTGCCAGCAGCGTGGACCCGGGCACTGAAGCTTTCTTT,TRBV7-3,13,-,-,TRBJ1-1
CASSWTGGPMNTEAFF,TGTGCCAGTAGTTGGACAGGGGGTCCAATGAACACTGAAGCTTTCTTT,TRBV19,16,-,TRBD1,TRBJ1-1
CASSLGASGRAFF,TGCGCCAGCAGCTTGGGGGCATCGGGGAGGGCTTTCTTT,TRBV5-1,13,once,-,TRBJ1-1
CSAYYRGRKAFF,TGCAGCGCGTATTACAGGGGAAGGAAGGCTTTCTTT,TRBV29-1,12,-,TRBD1,TRBJ1-1